The clone carrying this TCR beta chain was seen repeatedly, ten times or more. Its antigen is not known. Trimming stripped 3 bases from V and 0 bases from J, with 6 bases between. Germline V gene data show CDR1 as MDHEN and CDR2 as SYDVKM. The CDR3 runs to 14 residues. This sample is part of a study of glioma-infiltrating T cells. TCR alpha and beta CDR3 regions were amplified from RNA using iRepertoire nested multiplex PCR. One-step reverse transcription and amplification started from around 100-400 ng of tissue mRNA or PBMC total RNA. TCRdb used MiXCR to reprocess the multiplex PCR reads, holding one entry per CDR3 protein. The sample holds around 170,000 distinct CDR3 sequences, about 46% seen once. Broader study findings: Gliomas, especially low-grade, showed above-expected tissue-blood divergence; non-neoplastic patients showed below.

The TCR originated in a human donor with low-grade glioma or glioblastoma, undergoing nonglioma brain surgery, or in good health (not recorded which). The rearrangement joins TRBV28 to TRBJ1-5; no clear D gene. What was sequenced was glioma tissue, nonneoplastic brain tissue, or PBMCs (not recorded which). The CDR3 spells CASSLYVSNQPQHF. CDR3 bases: TGTGCCAGCAGTTTGTATGTTAGCAATCAGCCCCAGCATTTT.